This T cell receptor (beta chain) derives from a study of blood T cell repertoires in COVID-19. V lost 7 bases and J lost 2; bases outside the gene matches: 11. Germline CDR1 and CDR2: LNHDA and SQIVND (reference sequence). The CDR3 runs to 15 residues. Sequenced by immunoSEQ multiplex PCR; TCRdb stores in-frame clones only, minus some. The sample yields 210,000 or so clones, around 84% seen once. This chain joins TRBV19 and TRBJ2-7, with 7 bases lining up with TRBD2. Sequencing was carried out using peripheral blood. The sequence was collected from a woman of 80 years or more with active or convalescent COVID-19. The CDR3, as DNA: TGTGCCAGTACCTCTCTTGAGCGGGGAACCTACGAGCAGTACTTC. Its protein is CASTSLERGTYEQYF.